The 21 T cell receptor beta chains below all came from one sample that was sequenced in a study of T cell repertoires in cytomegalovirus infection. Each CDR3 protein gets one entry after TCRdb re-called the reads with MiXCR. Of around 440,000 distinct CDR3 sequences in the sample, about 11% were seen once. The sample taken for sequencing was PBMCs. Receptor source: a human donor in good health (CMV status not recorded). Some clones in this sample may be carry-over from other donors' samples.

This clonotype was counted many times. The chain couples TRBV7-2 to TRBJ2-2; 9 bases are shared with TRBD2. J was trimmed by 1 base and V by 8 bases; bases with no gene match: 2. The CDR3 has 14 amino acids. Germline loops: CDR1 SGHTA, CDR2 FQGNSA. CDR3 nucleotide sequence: TGTGCCAGCCAGCGGGGGGTGAACACCGGGGAGCTGTTTTTT. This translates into CASQRGVNTGELFF. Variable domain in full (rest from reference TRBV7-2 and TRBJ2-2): GAGVSQSPSNKVTEKGKDVELRCDPISGHTALYWYRQSLGQGLEFLIYFQGNSAPDKSGLPSDRFSAERTGGSVSTLTIQRTQQEDSAVYLCASQRGVNTGELFFGEGSRLTVL.

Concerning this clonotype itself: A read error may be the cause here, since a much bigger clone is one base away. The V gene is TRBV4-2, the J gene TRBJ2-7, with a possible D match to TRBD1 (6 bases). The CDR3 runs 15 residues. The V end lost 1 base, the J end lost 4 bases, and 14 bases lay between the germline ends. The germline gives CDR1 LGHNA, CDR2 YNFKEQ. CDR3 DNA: TGTGCCAGCAGCCAAGGTCTTCGGACAGAGTACGAGCAGTACTTC. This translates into CASSQGLRTEYEQYF.

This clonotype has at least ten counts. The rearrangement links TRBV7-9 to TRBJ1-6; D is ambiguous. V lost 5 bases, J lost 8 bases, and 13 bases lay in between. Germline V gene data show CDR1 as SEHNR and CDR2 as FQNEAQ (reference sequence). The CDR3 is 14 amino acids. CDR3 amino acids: CASSLIARDSPLHF. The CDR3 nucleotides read TGTGCCAGCAGCCTAATAGCCCGGGATTCACCCCTCCACTTT. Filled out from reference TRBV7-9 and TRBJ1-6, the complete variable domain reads DTGVSQNPRHKITKRGQNVTFRCDPISEHNRLYWYRQTLGQGPEFLTYFQNEAQLEKSRLLSDRFSAERPKGSFSTLEIQRTEQGDSAMYLCASSLIARDSPLHFGNGTRLTVT.

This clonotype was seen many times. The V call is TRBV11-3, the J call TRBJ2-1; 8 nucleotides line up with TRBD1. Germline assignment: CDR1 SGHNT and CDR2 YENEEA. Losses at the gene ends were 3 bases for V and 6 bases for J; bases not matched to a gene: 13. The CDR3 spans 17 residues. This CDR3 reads CASSLLSGQGARNEQFF. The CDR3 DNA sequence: TGTGCCAGCAGCTTGCTTTCTGGGCAGGGGGCGCGCAATGAGCAGTTCTTC. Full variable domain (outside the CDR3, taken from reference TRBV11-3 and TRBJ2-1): EAGVVQSPRYKIIEKKQPVAFWCNPISGHNTLYWYLQNLGQGPELLIRYENEEAVDDSQLPKDRFSAERLKGVDSTLKIQPAELGDSAVYLCASSLLSGQGARNEQFFGPGTRLTVL.

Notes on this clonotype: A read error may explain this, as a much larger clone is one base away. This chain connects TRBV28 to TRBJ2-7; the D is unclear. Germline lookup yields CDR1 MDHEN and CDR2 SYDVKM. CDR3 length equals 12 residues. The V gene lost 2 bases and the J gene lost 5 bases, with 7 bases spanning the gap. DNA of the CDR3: TGTGCCAGCAGTTTAAGGAGCGACGAGCAGTACTTC. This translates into CASSLRSDEQYF.

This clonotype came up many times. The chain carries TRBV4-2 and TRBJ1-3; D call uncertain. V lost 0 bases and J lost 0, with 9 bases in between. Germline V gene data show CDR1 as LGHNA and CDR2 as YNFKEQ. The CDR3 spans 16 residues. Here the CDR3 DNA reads TGTGCCAGCAGCCAAGATAGGCCGACCTCTGGAAACACCATATATTTT. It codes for CASSQDRPTSGNTIYF.

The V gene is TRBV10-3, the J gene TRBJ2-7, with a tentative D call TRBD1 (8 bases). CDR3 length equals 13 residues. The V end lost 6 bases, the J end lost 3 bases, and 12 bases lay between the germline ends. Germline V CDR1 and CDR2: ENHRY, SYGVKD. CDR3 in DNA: TGTGCCATCAGCACAGGGGGGGACTACGAGCAGTACTTC. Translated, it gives CAISTGGDYEQYF.

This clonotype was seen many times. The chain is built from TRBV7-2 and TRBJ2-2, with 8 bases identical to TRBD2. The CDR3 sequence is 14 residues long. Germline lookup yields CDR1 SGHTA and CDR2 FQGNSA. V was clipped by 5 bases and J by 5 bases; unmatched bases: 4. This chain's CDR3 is CASSKQRETGELFF. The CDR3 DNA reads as TGTGCCAGCAGCAAACAGCGGGAGACCGGGGAGCTGTTTTTT. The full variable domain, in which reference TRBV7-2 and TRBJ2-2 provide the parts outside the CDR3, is GAGVSQSPSNKVTEKGKDVELRCDPISGHTALYWYRQSLGQGLEFLIYFQGNSAPDKSGLPSDRFSAERTGGSVSTLTIQRTQQEDSAVYLCASSKQRETGELFFGEGSRLTVL.

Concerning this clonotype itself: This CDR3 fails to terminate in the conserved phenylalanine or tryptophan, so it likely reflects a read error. CDR3 sequence reads: CASTTFGGGPYNEQFL. The CDR3 nucleotides are TGTGCCAGCACCACCTTCGGGGGAGGGCCCTACAATGAGCAGTTCTTA. The chain combines TRBV27 with TRBJ2-1; 7 bases align to TRBD2. CDR1 and CDR2 from the germline V gene are MNHEY and SMNVEV (reference sequence). The CDR3 sequence is 16 residues long. V lost 7 bases, J lost 2 bases, and 11 bases stayed unmatched.

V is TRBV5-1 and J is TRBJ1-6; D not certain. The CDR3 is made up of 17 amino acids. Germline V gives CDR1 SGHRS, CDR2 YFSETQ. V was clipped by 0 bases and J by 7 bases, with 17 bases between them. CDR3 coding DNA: TGCGCCAGCAGCTTGGAAGCCCATGGGCCGGGGAATTCACCCCTCCACTTT. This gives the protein CASSLEAHGPGNSPLHF.

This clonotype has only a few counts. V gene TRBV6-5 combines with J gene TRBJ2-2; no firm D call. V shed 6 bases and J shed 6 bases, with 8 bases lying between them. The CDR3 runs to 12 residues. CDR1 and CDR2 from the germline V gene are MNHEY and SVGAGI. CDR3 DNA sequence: TGTGCCAGCAGACAGCTTGCCGGGGAGCTGTTTTTT. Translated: CASRQLAGELFF.

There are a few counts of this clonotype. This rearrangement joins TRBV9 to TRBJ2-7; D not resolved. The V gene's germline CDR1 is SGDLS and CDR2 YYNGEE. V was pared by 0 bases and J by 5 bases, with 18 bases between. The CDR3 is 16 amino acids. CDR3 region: CASSVDPRLSGNEQYF. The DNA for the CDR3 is TGTGCCAGCAGCGTAGACCCTCGGCTATCCGGCAACGAGCAGTACTTC.

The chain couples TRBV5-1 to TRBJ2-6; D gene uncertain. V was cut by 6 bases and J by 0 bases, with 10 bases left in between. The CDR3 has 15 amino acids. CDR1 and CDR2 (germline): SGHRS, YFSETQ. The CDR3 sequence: CASKPDASGANVLTF. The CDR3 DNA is TGCGCCAGCAAACCCGACGCCTCTGGGGCCAACGTCCTGACTTTC.

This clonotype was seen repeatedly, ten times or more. The CDR3 DNA follows: TGTGCCAGCAGTCAAGGGGGACAGGTTAGGTTCTTC. This codes for CASSQGGQVRFF. This chain joins TRBV12-3 or TRBV12-4 and TRBJ2-1; 8 nucleotides line up with TRBD1. CDR3 length: 12 amino acids. J lost 15 bases, V lost 5 bases, and 9 bases had no gene match.

CDR3 coding DNA: TGCAGTGCCCGAGAGGCGGGGGATCTTAATTCACCCCTCCACTTT. Its translation is CSAREAGDLNSPLHF. The V and J genes are TRBV20-1 and TRBJ1-6, with a weak D call TRBD1 (5 bases). Trimming took 6 bases from V and 6 from J, leaving 18 bases between them. CDR3 length: 15 amino acids. Germline V gene lookup returns CDR1 DFQATT and CDR2 SNEGSKA (reference sequence).

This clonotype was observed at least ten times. Here the CDR3 reads CASSLGSGLAGYTF. The CDR3 nucleotides are TGTGCCAGCAGCTTAGGGTCAGGTCTGGCTGGCTACACCTTC. The chain recombines TRBV7-2 with TRBJ1-2; no firm D call. Trimming removed 1 base from V and 7 bases from J, with 13 bases in between. The CDR3 contains 14 residues. The germline V gene has CDR1 SGHTA and CDR2 FQGNSA.

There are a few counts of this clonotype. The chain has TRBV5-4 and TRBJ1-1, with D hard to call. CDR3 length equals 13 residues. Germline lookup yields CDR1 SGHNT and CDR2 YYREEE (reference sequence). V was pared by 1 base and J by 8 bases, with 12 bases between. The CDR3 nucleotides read TGTGCCAGCAGCTTGCCTTCGACGGCCGAAGCTTTCTTT. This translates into CASSLPSTAEAFF. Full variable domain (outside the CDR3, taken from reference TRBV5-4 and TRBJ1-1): ETGVTQSPTHLIKTRGQQVTLRCSSQSGHNTVSWYQQALGQGPQFIFQYYREEENGRGNFPPRFSGLQFPNYSSELNVNALELDDSALYLCASSLPSTAEAFFGQGTRLTVV.

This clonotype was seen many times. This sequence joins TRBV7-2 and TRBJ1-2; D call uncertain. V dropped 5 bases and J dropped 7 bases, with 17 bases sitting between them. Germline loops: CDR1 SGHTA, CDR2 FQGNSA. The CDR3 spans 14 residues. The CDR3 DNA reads TGTGCCAGCAGCCCCCAGCGCCGGGATGGTGGCTACACCTTC. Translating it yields CASSPQRRDGGYTF.

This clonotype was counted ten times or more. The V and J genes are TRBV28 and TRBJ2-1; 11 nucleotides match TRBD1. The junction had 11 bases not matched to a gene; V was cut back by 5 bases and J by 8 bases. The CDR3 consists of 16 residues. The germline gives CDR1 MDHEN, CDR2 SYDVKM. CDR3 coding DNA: TGTGCCAGCAGTCCCGCCGGGACAGGGGGATCGGATGAGCAGTTCTTC. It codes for CASSPAGTGGSDEQFF. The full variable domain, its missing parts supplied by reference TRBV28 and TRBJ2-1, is DVKVTQSSRYLVKRTGEKVFLECVQDMDHENMFWYRQDPGLGLRLIYFSYDVKMKEKGDIPEGYSVSREKKERFSLILESASTNQTSMYLCASSPAGTGGSDEQFFGPGTRLTVL.

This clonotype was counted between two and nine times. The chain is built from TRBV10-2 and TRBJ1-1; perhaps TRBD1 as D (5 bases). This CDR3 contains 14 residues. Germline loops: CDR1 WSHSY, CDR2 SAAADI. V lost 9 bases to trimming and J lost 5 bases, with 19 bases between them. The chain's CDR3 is CASSDAWGRTEAFF. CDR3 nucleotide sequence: TGCGCCAGTTCGGACGCATGGGGGAGGACTGAAGCTTTCTTT.

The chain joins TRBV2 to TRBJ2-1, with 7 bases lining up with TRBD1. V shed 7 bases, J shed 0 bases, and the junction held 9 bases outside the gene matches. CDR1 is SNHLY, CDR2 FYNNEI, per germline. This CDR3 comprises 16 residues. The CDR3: CASNRFRGSSYNEQFF. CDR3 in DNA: TGTGCCAGCAACCGCTTCAGGGGGAGCTCCTACAATGAGCAGTTCTTC.